This T cell receptor (beta chain) emerged from a study of T cells in tumors after PD-1 blockade. Study-wide findings and caveats: Peripheral recruitment is suggested, as some novel exhausted tumor clones were in pre-treatment blood.

V shed 4 bases and J 8 bases; nucleotides not matched to a gene: 10. Germline V lookup: CDR1 ENHRY, CDR2 SYGVKD. CDR3 length: 17 amino acids. Some clones are missing from TCRdb's copy, which holds only in-frame ones; the method was immunoSEQ multiplex PCR. The sample records under 75,000 clones, approximately 79% being singletons. This clone was seen a few times. Its antigen remains unknown. The starting material was PBMCs, obtained after anti-PD-1 treatment. The rearrangement uses TRBV10-3 and TRBJ1-6; 11 bases align to TRBD1. The origin of this receptor is a human donor with basal cell carcinoma. CDR3 amino acids: CAISVLEGGQGDSPLHF. CDR3 nucleotides: TGTGCCATCAGTGTACTGGAAGGGGGACAGGGGGATTCACCCCTCCACTTT.